The 15 T cell receptor beta chains given below trace back to one sample, sequenced in a study of blood T cells in healthy people across ages (dated by TCRdb to about 2015). The library was obtained by 5' RACE. TCRdb shows the sequencer as Illumina HiSeq 2500. A second PCR of about 7 to 12 cycles was run with a J-beta primer mix and a sample-barcoded 5' primer. The public reads were quality trimmed at Q25 with fastp and then assembled into clones with MiXCR by TCRdb, keeping productive beta chains. Each record represents a unique CDR3 protein, reported with the most common genes and DNA among its rows. This sample lists 1.5 million to 2 million distinct CDR3 sequences; roughly 30% were detected once. The ten largest clones add up to roughly 12% of the sample. The sequenced sample was blood. These receptors all stem from a woman in her twenties or thirties in good health.

The chain joins TRBV7-9 to TRBJ1-5; D gene unclear. Trimming took off 5 bases at V and 3 bases at J, with 11 bases between the two ends. From germline, CDR1 is SEHNR and CDR2 FQNEAQ (reference sequence). The CDR3 has 14 amino acids. For the CDR3, the DNA is TGTGCCAGCAGCCCCGGACCCAACAATCAGCCCCAGCATTTT. Translation gives CASSPGPNNQPQHF.

The rearrangement joins TRBV5-1 to TRBJ2-3, with D maybe TRBD2 (5 bases). V lost 2 bases to trimming and J lost 2 bases, with 18 bases between them. Germline-derived CDR1 and CDR2 are SGHRS and YFSETQ. CDR3 length: 17 residues. This CDR3 reads CASSLGFGGGLTDTQYF. CDR3 in DNA: TGCGCCAGCAGCTTAGGGTTTGGTGGCGGGCTCACAGATACGCAGTATTTT.

The chain carries TRBV30 and TRBJ2-1, with 8 bases aligning to TRBD2. V was pared by 1 base and J by 3 bases, with 8 bases of the junction left unmatched. CDR1 and CDR2 from the germline V gene are GTSNPN and SVGIG (reference sequence). This CDR3 contains 16 residues. The CDR3 DNA sequence: TGTGCCTGGAGTGCCCTAGGAGCGGGAGTCTACAATGAGCAGTTCTTC. This translates into CAWSALGAGVYNEQFF.

There are many counts of this clonotype. The chain uses TRBV7-2 and TRBJ2-7; TRBD1 agrees at 7 bases. Germline lookup yields CDR1 SGHTA and CDR2 FQGNSA. V shed 2 bases and J 4 bases; nucleotides not matched to a gene: 5. The CDR3 extends over 14 amino acids. CDR3 loop: CASSLSRQGYEQYF. DNA of the CDR3: TGTGCCAGCAGCTTAAGTCGACAGGGATACGAGCAGTACTTC.

On this clonotype: This could be a read error, since a much larger clone is one nucleotide away. The CDR3 is CARSPNFGGADTQYF. CDR3 DNA sequence: TGTGCCCGCAGCCCTAACTTTGGGGGGGCAGATACGCAGTATTTT. This chain links TRBV28 with TRBJ2-3, with TRBD2 matching over 7 bases. Germline V gene data show CDR1 as MDHEN and CDR2 as SYDVKM. The CDR3 contains 15 residues.

This clonotype has only a few counts. The chain recombines TRBV11-2 with TRBJ1-4, with D perhaps TRBD1 (6 bases). CDR1 is SGHAT and CDR2 is FQNNGV in the germline V gene. V was clipped by 2 bases and J by 8 bases, with 12 bases between them. This CDR3 comprises 14 residues. CDR3 in amino acids: CASSLLGTREKLFF. The DNA for the CDR3 is TGTGCCAGCAGCTTATTAGGGACAAGGGAAAAACTGTTTTTT.

The V and J genes are TRBV18 and TRBJ2-7; TRBD2 agrees at 11 bases. This CDR3 is 16 amino acids long. Germline CDR1 is KGHSH and CDR2 is LQKENI. Trimming removed 6 bases from V and 2 bases from J; junction bases left unmatched: 9. CDR3 region: CASSTGTSGGPYEQYF. CDR3 bases: TGTGCCAGCTCGACCGGGACTAGCGGAGGACCCTACGAGCAGTACTTC.

This chain's CDR3 is CASSLGWGGVYEQYF. The CDR3 coding sequence is TGTGCCAGCAGCTTAGGGTGGGGTGGGGTGTACGAGCAGTACTTC. The rearrangement joins TRBV7-2 to TRBJ2-7; no reliable D call. CDR1 SGHTA and CDR2 FQGNSA come from the germline V gene. This CDR3 has 15 residues. V dropped 1 base and J dropped 4 bases, with 14 bases sitting between them.

The chain joins TRBV7-2 to TRBJ2-5; D possibly corresponds to TRBD2 (6 bases). Trimming removed 4 bases at V and 4 bases at J, with 25 bases between. Germline V CDR1 and CDR2: SGHTA, FQGNSA. The CDR3 contains 18 residues. CDR3 protein: CASSCGLRAGVAAETQYF. The CDR3 DNA is TGTGCCAGCAGCTGCGGTCTGCGAGCGGGCGTAGCGGCAGAGACCCAGTACTTC.

In its sample, this clonotype was seen a few times. The rearrangement uses TRBV4-1 and TRBJ2-1, with a weak D call TRBD2 (6 bases). The germline V gene has CDR1 MGHRA and CDR2 YSYEKL. Trimming stripped 0 bases from V and 3 bases from J, with 18 bases between. The CDR3 length is 18 residues. This chain's CDR3 is CASSQDLSRGTDYNEQFF. The CDR3 bases are TGCGCCAGCAGCCAAGATCTATCCCGCGGGACCGACTACAATGAGCAGTTCTTC.

The chain is built from TRBV5-1 and TRBJ2-1; 8 nucleotides agree with TRBD2. The CDR3 totals 18 residues. J gave up 4 bases and V 0 bases, and 12 bases lay outside the gene matches. Germline assignment: CDR1 SGHRS and CDR2 YFSETQ. The CDR3 spells CASSLAPVSSGLYNEQFF. Here the CDR3 DNA reads TGCGCCAGCAGCTTGGCCCCTGTTTCTAGCGGGTTATACAATGAGCAGTTCTTC.

This clonotype was detected only a few times. This chain joins TRBV27 and TRBJ2-1, with D perhaps TRBD1 or TRBD2 (5 bases each). This CDR3 has 15 amino acids. V was cut by 8 bases and J by 0 bases, with 14 bases left in between. Germline assignment: CDR1 MNHEY and CDR2 SMNVEV (reference sequence). The chain's CDR3 is CASRGTTGSYNEQFF. CDR3 DNA: TGTGCCAGCCGAGGGACGACTGGCTCCTACAATGAGCAGTTCTTC.

The rearrangement links TRBV2 to TRBJ2-1; 8 bases align to TRBD1. V gave up 2 bases and J gave up 6 bases; unmatched junction bases: 9. Germline lookup yields CDR1 SNHLY and CDR2 FYNNEI. The CDR3 is made up of 16 amino acids. In DNA, the CDR3 is TGTGCCAGCAGTGAATGGTGGACAGGGCCCCCCAATGAGCAGTTCTTC. As protein: CASSEWWTGPPNEQFF.

This sequence joins TRBV5-4 and TRBJ1-2; no definite D call. The CDR3 is made up of 15 amino acids. The germline V gene has CDR1 SGHNT and CDR2 YYREEE (reference sequence). The ends were cut back, 4 bases at V and 4 bases at J, with 17 bases in the middle. CDR3: CASSIVTGSGYGYTF. The CDR3, as DNA: TGTGCCAGCAGCATTGTCACGGGATCGGGCTATGGCTACACCTTC.

This clonotype was recorded a few times. The CDR3 DNA follows: TGTGCCAGCAGTGAAAGGGGGACTAGCGGGACCTACAATGAGCAGTTCTTC. Its protein product is CASSERGTSGTYNEQFF. V is TRBV6-1 and J is TRBJ2-1; TRBD2 matches 13 bases. The V gene end was trimmed by 2 bases and the J gene end by 2 bases; junction bases not matched to a gene: 3. In germline, CDR1 is MNHNS, CDR2 SASEGT. This CDR3 is 17 amino acids long.